Below, one TCR beta chain is given with its context. The antigen is not known. This sample is drawn from a study of vaccination and CD4 T cells after COVID-19. Overall study context: Nasal swab PCR showed SARS-CoV-2 in convalescent patients, eight to ten with mild and one with severe disease. The stimulating agents, overlapping spike peptides, came from SARS-CoV-2, HCoV-NL63, HCoV-OC43 and HCoV-229E.

The treatment: roughly 10-day PBMC culture with coronavirus spike peptide pools or control peptides (ViraFEST assay). Researchers reported culturing approximately 2 million PBMCs per well with around 10 IU/ml IL-2 and roughly 9.8 ug/ml peptide pools. With the Oncomine TCR Beta short-read assay, DNA from cultured CD4+ T cells was sequenced. TCRdb reprocessed the PCR reads via MiXCR and lists one record per CDR3 protein. Among some 10,000 distinct CDR3 sequences, 43% were seen once, and the ten largest hold under 25%. The CDR3 length is 15 residues. Germline values: CDR1 MNHEY, CDR2 SMNVEV (reference sequence). V was clipped by 7 bases and J by 6 bases, with 21 bases between them. Whole-study findings and limits: In convalescent patients, a median 86.3% of post-vaccine SARS-CoV-2-reactive clones appeared only after vaccination.

This clonotype was sampled from a human donor who had recovered from COVID-19. The chain links TRBV27 to TRBJ1-1, with D unresolved. The sequencing input was CD4+ T cells from blood, cultured in vitro. The chain's CDR3 is CASNPHRSTGAEAFF. The CDR3 bases are TGTGCCAGCAATCCCCATCGATCAACCGGCGCTGAAGCTTTCTTT.